Each of the 11 T cell receptor beta chains below was sequenced from the same sample in a study of patients and donors after allogeneic stem cell transplantation. TCRdb redid the calling of the RT-PCR reads with MiXCR, one entry per CDR3 protein. The profile shows approximately 210,000 distinct CDR3 sequences, approximately 41% of them singletons. Sequenced material: blood, either unsorted or a sorted T cell fraction (not recorded which). Receptor source: a human donor who was either an allogeneic HSCT recipient or a stem cell or donor lymphocyte infusion donor (not recorded which). It is not recorded whose cells these are; they may come from a transplant donor.

This clonotype came up a few times. This may stem from a read error, because a much larger clone lies one nucleotide away. The J gene is TRBJ2-2, the V gene TRBV12-3 or TRBV12-4; D uncertain. Trimming stripped 2 bases from V and 6 bases from J, with 1 base between. The CDR3 sequence is 11 residues long. CDR3 loop: CASSLSGELFF. CDR3 DNA sequence: TGTGCCAGCAGTTTATCCGGGGAGCTGTTTTTT.

A note on this clonotype: The junction does not match germline at one end; this may be a read error. The chain joins TRBV12-3 or TRBV12-4 to TRBJ1-5; D might be TRBD1 (5 bases). This CDR3 spans 11 amino acids. CDR3 sequence (DNA): TGTGCCAGCAGTTCCAACAGGCCAATTTCTTTT. Protein sequence: CASSSNRPISF.

In this sample, this clonotype turned up a few times. The chain carries TRBV6-5 and TRBJ1-1, with 9 bases lining up with TRBD1. The ends lost 7 bases at V and 5 bases at J; junction bases unmatched: 5. Germline V gene lookup returns CDR1 MNHEY and CDR2 SVGAGI. The CDR3 is made up of 13 amino acids. In DNA form, the CDR3 reads TGTGCCAGCAATACAGGGGGCCCGACTGAAGCTTTCTTT. It yields the protein CASNTGGPTEAFF.

The chain combines TRBV3-1 with TRBJ2-3; the D is unclear. The V gene lost 3 bases and the J gene lost 3 bases, with 7 bases spanning the gap. This CDR3 contains 13 residues. CDR1 and CDR2 from the germline V gene are LGHDT and YNNKEL (reference sequence). CDR3 protein: CASSQIRTDTQYF. In nucleotides, the CDR3 is TGTGCCAGCAGCCAGATTAGGACAGATACGCAGTATTTT.

The rearrangement joins TRBV6-5 to TRBJ1-1; D remains ambiguous. This CDR3 contains 14 residues. The germline V and J ends were trimmed by 0 bases and 2 bases, with 7 bases remaining between them. The germline V gene has CDR1 MNHEY and CDR2 SVGAGI. Written as DNA, the CDR3 is TGTGCCAGCAGTTACTCCGGCATAAACACTGAAGCTTTCTTT. This gives the protein CASSYSGINTEAFF.

The chain recombines TRBV7-3 with TRBJ2-3, with TRBD2 matching 9 bases. The CDR3 runs to 15 residues. Germline V gives CDR1 SGHTA, CDR2 FQGTGA. Germline trimming cut 1 base from V and 6 bases from J; bases unmatched to any gene: 5. The CDR3 spells CASSLSIGTSDTQYF. The CDR3 nucleotides read TGTGCCAGCAGCTTAAGTATCGGGACTAGCGATACGCAGTATTTT.

CDR3 nucleotides: TGTGCCAGCAGCGTAGATGAGGGGAGAGATTATGGCTACACCTTC. It codes for CASSVDEGRDYGYTF. This chain connects TRBV9 to TRBJ1-2; perhaps TRBD1 as D (5 bases). This CDR3 contains 15 residues. V lost 0 bases to trimming and J lost 5 bases, with 14 bases between them. The germline V gene has CDR1 SGDLS and CDR2 YYNGEE.

This clonotype came up many times. The rearrangement links TRBV6-5 to TRBJ2-1; TRBD2 might be the D (5 bases). The CDR3 has 13 amino acids. Trimming removed 2 bases at V and 7 bases at J, with 9 bases between. The germline gives CDR1 MNHEY, CDR2 SVGAGI. The CDR3 spells CASSYIGENEQFF. In DNA, the CDR3 is TGTGCCAGCAGTTACATCGGGGAGAATGAGCAGTTCTTC.

The chain employs TRBV28 and TRBJ2-7; D is undetermined. V was cut by 7 bases and J by 4 bases, with 14 bases left in between. CDR1 is MDHEN and CDR2 is SYDVKM in the germline V gene. The CDR3 length is 13 residues. CDR3 region: CASTAPPGYEQYF. CDR3 coding DNA: TGTGCCAGCACCGCCCCCCCGGGTTACGAGCAGTACTTC.

V and J are TRBV5-1 and TRBJ2-1; D unclear. Trimming cost V 0 bases and J 8 bases, with 15 bases left between them. The CDR3 extends over 15 amino acids. Germline V gene lookup returns CDR1 SGHRS and CDR2 YFSETQ. In DNA, the CDR3 is TGCGCCAGCAGCTTGGGCGTCTCGGTAGGAGATGAGCAGTTCTTC. This codes for CASSLGVSVGDEQFF.

The chain has TRBV28 and TRBJ2-3; D gene ambiguous. This CDR3 region has 11 residues. The ends were cut back, 5 bases at V and 6 bases at J, with 6 bases in the middle. CDR1 is MDHEN, CDR2 SYDVKM, per germline. The CDR3 loop is CASSAIDTQYF. CDR3 bases: TGTGCCAGCAGTGCGATCGATACGCAGTATTTT.